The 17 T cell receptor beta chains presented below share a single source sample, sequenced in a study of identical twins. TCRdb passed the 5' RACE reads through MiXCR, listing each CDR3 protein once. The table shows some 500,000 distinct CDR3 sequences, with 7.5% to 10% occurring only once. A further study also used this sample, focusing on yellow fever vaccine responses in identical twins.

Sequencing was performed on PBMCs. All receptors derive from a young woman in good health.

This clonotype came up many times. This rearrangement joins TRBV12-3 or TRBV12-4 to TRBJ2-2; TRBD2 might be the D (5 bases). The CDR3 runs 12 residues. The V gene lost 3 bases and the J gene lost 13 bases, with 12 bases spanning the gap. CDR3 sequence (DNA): TGTGCCAGCAGTTTGGGAGCCCGAGGGCTGTTTTTT. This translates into CASSLGARGLFF.

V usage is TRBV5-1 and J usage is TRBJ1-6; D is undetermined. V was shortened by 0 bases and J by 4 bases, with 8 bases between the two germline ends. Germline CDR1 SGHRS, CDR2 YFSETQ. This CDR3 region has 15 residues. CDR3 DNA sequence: TGCGCCAGCAGCTTGGACGGCGATTATAATTCACCCCTCCACTTT. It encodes CASSLDGDYNSPLHF.

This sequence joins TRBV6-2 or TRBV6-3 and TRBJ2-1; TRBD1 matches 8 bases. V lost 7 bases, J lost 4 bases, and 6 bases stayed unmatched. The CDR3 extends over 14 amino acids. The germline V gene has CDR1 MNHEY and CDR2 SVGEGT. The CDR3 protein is CASKGTGQYNEQFF. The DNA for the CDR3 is TGTGCCAGCAAGGGGACAGGACAATACAATGAGCAGTTCTTC.

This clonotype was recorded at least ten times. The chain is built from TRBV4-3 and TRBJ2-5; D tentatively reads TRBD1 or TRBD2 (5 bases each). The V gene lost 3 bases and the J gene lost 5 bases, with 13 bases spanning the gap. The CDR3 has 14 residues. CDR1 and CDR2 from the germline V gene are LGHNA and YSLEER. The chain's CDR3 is CASSQLLGVETQYF. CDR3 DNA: TGCGCCAGCAGCCAGCTTTTGGGGGTTGAGACCCAGTACTTC.

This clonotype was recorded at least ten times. CDR3 sequence: CATSGQPGTSSNEQFF. CDR3 DNA: TGTGCCACCAGCGGACAGCCCGGGACTAGCAGCAATGAGCAGTTCTTC. The V and J genes are TRBV24-1 and TRBJ2-1; TRBD2 agrees at 9 bases. The CDR3 runs to 16 residues. The J segment lost 6 bases and the V segment lost 7 bases, leaving 12 bases of the junction unmatched. CDR1 is KGHDR and CDR2 is SFDVKD in the germline V gene.

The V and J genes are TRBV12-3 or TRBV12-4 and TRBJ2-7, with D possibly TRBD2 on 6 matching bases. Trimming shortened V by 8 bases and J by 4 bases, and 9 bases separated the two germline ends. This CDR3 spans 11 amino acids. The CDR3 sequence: CASGEEYEQYF. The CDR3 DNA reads TGTGCCAGCGGGGAGGAGTACGAGCAGTACTTC.

CDR3 region: CSARRLLAGTYEQYF. The CDR3 DNA reads as TGCAGTGCTAGACGGCTGCTAGCGGGTACCTACGAGCAGTACTTC. V and J are TRBV20-1 and TRBJ2-7; 8 bases match TRBD2. The V and J ends lost 2 bases and 2 bases, in that order; junction bases with no gene match: 8. Germline V gives CDR1 DFQATT, CDR2 SNEGSKA (reference sequence). The CDR3 sequence is 15 residues long.

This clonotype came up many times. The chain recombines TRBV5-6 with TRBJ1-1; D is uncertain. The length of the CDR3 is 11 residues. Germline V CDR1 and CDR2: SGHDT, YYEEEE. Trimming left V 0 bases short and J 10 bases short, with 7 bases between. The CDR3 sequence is CASSLGEGAFF. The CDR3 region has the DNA TGTGCCAGCAGCTTGGGGGAAGGAGCTTTCTTT.

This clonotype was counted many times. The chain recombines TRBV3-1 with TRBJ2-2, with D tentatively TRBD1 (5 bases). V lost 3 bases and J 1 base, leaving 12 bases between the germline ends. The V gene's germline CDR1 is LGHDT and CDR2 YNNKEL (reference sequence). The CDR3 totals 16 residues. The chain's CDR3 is CASSHLFGQNTGELFF. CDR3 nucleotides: TGTGCCAGCAGCCACCTCTTCGGACAGAACACCGGGGAGCTGTTTTTT. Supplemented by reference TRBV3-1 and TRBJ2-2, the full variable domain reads DTAVSQTPKYLVTQMGNDKSIKCEQNLGHDTMYWYKQDSKKFLKIMFSYNNKELIINETVPNRFSPKSPDKAHLNLHINSLELGDSAVYFCASSHLFGQNTGELFFGEGSRLTVL.

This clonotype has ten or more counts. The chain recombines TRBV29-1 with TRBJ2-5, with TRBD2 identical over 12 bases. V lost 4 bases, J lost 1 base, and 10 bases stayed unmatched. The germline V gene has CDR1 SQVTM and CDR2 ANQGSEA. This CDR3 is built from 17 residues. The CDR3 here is CSVAILAGGIFQETQYF. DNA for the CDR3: TGCAGCGTTGCCATACTAGCGGGAGGTATATTCCAAGAGACCCAGTACTTC. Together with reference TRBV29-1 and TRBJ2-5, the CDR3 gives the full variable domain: SAVISQKPSRDICQRGTSLTIQCQVDSQVTMMFWYRQQPGQSLTLIATANQGSEATYESGFVIDKFPISRPNLTFSTLTVSNMSPEDSSIYLCSVAILAGGIFQETQYFGPGTRLLVL.

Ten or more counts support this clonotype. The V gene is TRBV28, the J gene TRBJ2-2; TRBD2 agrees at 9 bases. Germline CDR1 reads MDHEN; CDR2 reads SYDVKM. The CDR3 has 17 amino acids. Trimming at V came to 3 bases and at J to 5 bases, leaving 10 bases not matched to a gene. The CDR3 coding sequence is TGTGCCAGCAGTTTTTTTGCTAGCGGGATAAGGACCGGGGAGCTGTTTTTT. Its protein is CASSFFASGIRTGELFF.

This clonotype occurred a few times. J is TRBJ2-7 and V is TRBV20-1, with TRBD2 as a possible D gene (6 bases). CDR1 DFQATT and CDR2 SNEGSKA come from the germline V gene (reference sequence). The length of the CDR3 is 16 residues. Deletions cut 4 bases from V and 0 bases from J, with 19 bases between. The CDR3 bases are TGCAGTGCTAACCCCGGGGGTAGCGGTTACTCCTACGAGCAGTACTTC. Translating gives CSANPGGSGYSYEQYF.

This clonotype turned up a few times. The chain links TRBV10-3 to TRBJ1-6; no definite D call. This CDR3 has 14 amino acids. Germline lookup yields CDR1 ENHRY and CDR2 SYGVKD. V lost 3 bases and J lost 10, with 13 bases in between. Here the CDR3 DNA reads TGTGCCATCAGTGACCTAAGGGAGAGATCACCCCTCCACTTT. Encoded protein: CAISDLRERSPLHF.

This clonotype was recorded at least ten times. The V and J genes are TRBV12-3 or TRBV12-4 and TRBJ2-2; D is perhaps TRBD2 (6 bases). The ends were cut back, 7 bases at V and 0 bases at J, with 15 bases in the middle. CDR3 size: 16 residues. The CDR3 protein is CASTPSGGANTGELFF. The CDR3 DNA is TGTGCCAGCACCCCCTCCGGCGGGGCGAACACCGGGGAGCTGTTTTTT.

Written as DNA, the CDR3 is TGTGCCACCAGCAACGTCCGTGGGGCAGGAGATACGCAGTATTTT. Translated: CATSNVRGAGDTQYF. The J gene is TRBJ2-3, the V gene TRBV15, with D maybe TRBD1 (5 bases). V was clipped by 4 bases and J by 5 bases, with 16 bases between them. This CDR3 spans 15 amino acids. Germline CDR1 and CDR2: LNHNV and YYDKDF (reference sequence).

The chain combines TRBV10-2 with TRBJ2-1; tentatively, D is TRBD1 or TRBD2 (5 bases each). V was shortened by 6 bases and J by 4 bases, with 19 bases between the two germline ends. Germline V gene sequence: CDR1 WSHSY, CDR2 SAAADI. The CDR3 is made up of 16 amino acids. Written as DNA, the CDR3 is TGCGCCAGCAGAACCGGGACGCCGGGTTTATACAATGAGCAGTTCTTC. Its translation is CASRTGTPGLYNEQFF.

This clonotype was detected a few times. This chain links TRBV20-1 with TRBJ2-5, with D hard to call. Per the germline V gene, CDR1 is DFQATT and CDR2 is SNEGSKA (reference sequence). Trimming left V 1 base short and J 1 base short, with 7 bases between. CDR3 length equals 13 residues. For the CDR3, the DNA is TGCAGTGCTAGAGGCTCGCCCCAAGAGACCCAGTACTTC. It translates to CSARGSPQETQYF.